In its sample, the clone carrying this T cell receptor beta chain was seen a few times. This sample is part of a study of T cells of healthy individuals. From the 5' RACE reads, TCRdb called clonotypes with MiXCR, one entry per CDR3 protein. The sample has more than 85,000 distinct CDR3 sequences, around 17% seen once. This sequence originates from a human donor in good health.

CDR3 sequence: CSVSGKTDSYEQYF. As DNA, the CDR3 is TGCAGCGTTTCCGGAAAAACGGACTCCTACGAGCAGTACTTC. The chain carries TRBV29-1 and TRBJ2-7; D unclear. CDR3 length: 14 residues. Trimming removed 5 bases from V and 0 bases from J, with 14 bases in between. The V gene's germline CDR1 is SQVTM and CDR2 ANQGSEA.